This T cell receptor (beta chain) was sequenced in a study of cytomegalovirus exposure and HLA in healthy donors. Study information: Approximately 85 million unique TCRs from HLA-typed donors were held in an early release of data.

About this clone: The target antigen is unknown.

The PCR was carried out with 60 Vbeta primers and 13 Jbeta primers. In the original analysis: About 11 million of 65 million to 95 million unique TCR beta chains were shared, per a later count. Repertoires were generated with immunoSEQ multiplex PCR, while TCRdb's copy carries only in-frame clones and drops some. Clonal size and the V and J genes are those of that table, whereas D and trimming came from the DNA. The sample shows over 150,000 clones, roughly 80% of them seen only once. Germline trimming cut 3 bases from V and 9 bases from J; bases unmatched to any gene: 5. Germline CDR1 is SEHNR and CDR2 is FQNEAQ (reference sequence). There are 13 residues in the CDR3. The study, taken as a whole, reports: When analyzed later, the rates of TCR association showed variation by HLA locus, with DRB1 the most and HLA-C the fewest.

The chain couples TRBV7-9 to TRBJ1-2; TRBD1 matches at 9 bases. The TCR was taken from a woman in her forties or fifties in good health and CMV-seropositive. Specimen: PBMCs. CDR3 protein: CASSFGDRDRYTF. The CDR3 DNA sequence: TGTGCCAGCAGCTTCGGGGACAGGGACCGCTACACCTTC.